This TCR beta chain was obtained from a study of blood T cells in healthy people across ages. Next came a second PCR, run for about 6 to 11 cycles, which used a sample-barcoded 5' primer along with a J-beta primer mix. Every cDNA was tagged by a template-switch adaptor with 12 random nucleotides. Each CDR3 protein is one row after TCRdb ran MiXCR on the 5' RACE reads. The data contain about 560,000 distinct CDR3 sequences, 25% to 35% of them singletons. In this sample, this clonotype turned up a few times. The CDR3 spans 14 residues. Trimming took off 3 bases at V and 7 bases at J, with 12 bases between the two ends. Germline V gene data show CDR1 as SEHNR and CDR2 as FQNEAQ (reference sequence). These same data were also listed under a study on T cells of mothers and their children. That source adds: About 6 children and their three healthy Caucasian mothers were the donors.

The sequenced sample consisted of blood. The rearrangement uses TRBV7-9 and TRBJ1-4; D perhaps matches TRBD1 (5 bases). This clonotype originated in a boy younger than 10 in good health. The CDR3 coding sequence is TGTGCCAGCAGCTTGGGACGGAACCTTGAAAAACTGTTTTTT. This sequence encodes CASSLGRNLEKLFF.